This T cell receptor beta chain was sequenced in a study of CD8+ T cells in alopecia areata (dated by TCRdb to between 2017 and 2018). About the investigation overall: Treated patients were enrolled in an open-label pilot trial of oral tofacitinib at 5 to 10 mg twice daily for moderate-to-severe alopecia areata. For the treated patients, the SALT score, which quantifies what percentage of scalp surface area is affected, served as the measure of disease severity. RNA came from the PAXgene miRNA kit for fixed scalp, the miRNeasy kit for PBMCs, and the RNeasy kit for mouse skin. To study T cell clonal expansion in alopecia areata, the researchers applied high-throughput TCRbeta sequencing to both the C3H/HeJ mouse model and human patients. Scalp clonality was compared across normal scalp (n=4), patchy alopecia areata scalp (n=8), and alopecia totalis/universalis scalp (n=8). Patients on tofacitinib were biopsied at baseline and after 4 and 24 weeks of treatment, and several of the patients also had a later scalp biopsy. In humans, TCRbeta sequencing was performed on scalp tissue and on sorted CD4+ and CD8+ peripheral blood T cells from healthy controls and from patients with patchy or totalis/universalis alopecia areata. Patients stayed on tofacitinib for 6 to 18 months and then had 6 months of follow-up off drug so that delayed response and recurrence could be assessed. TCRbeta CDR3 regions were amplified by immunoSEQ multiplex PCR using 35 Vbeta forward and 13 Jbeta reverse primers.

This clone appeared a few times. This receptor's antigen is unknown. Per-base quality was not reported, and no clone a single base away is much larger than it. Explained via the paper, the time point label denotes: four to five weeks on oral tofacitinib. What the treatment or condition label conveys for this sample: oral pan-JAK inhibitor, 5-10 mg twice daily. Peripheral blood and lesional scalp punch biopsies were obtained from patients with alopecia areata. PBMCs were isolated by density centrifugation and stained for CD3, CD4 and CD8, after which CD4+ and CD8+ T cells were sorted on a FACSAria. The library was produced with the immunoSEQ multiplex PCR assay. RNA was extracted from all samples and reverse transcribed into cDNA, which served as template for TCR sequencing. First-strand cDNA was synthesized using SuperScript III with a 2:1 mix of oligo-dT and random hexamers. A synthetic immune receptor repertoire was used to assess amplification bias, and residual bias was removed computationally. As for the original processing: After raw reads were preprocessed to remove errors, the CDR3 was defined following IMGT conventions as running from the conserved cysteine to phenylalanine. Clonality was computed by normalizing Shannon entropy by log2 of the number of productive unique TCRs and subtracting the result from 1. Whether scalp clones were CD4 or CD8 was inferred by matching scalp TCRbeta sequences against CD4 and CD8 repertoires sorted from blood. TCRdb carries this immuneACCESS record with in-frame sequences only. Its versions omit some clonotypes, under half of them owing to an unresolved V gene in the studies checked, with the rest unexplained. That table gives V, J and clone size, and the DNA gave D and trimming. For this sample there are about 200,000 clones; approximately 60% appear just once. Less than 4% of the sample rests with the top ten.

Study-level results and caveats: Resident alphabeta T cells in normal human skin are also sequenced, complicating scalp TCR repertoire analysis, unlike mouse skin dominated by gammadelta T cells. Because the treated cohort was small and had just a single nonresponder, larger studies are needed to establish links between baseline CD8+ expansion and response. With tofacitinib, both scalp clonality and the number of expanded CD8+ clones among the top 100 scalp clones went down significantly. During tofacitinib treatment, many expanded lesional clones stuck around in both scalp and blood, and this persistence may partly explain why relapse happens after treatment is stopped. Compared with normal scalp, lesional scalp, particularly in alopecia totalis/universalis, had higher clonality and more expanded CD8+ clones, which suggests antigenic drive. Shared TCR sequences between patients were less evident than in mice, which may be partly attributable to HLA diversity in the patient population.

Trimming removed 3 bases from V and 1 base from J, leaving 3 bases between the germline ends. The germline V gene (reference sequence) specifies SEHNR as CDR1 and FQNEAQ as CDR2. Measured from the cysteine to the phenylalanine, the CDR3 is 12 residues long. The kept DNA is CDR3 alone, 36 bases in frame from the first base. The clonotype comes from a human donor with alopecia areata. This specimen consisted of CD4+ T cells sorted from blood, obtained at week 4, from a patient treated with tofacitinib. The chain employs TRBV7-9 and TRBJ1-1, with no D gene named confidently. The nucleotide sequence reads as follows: TGTGCCAGCAGCTTCGGGAACACTGAAGCTTTCTTT. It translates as CASSFGNTEAFF.